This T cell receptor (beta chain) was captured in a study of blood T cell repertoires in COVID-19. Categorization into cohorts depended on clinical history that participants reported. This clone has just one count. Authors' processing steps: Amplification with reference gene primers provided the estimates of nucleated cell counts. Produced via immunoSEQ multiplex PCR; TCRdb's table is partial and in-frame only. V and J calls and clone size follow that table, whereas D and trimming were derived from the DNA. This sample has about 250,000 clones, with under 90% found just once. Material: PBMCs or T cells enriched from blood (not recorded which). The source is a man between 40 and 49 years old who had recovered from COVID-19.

CDR3 loop: CASSLLGRDNQPQHF. The DNA for the CDR3 is TGTGCCAGCAGTTTGTTGGGCAGAGACAATCAGCCCCAGCATTTT. The V call is TRBV28, the J call TRBJ1-5; D remains unclear. In germline, CDR1 is MDHEN, CDR2 SYDVKM. The CDR3 is made up of 15 amino acids. V gave up 3 bases and J gave up 3 bases, with 12 bases separating them. The variable domain in full, completed from reference TRBV28 and TRBJ1-5, reads DVKVTQSSRYLVKRTGEKVFLECVQDMDHENMFWYRQDPGLGLRLIYFSYDVKMKEKGDIPEGYSVSREKKERFSLILESASTNQTSMYLCASSLLGRDNQPQHFGDGTRLSIL.